This T cell receptor (beta chain) was recorded in a study of identical twins. cDNA carried unique molecular identifiers, and a universal primer site was added by template switching. TCRdb passed the 5' RACE reads through MiXCR, listing each CDR3 protein once. This table has about 490,000 distinct CDR3 sequences, 13% to 15% appearing once. Study outcomes and limitations: For out-of-frame beta sequences, excess twin sharing was weaker. Models underestimated out-of-frame TCR alpha sharing in monozygotic twins.

In its sample, this clonotype was seen a few times. The target antigen is unknown. A further study also used this sample, focusing on yellow fever vaccine responses in identical twins.

This sequence originates from a woman younger than 30 in good health. Material: CD4+ T cells sorted from blood.

The CDR3 here is CASSPGRDSTADTQYF. CDR3 DNA: TGCGCCAGCAGCCCCGGCCGGGACTCTACTGCAGATACGCAGTATTTT. The rearrangement uses TRBV4-1 and TRBJ2-3; TRBD2 might be the D (6 bases). Germline CDR1 MGHRA, CDR2 YSYEKL. Between the trimmed V and J ends, which lost 4 bases and 4 bases, there was a span of 18 bases. The CDR3 extends over 16 amino acids.